A single sample gave rise to the 8 T cell receptor beta chains below, sequenced in a study of OX40 agonist ivuxolimab in advanced cancers. Some clones are missing from TCRdb's copy, which holds only in-frame ones; the method was immunoSEQ multiplex PCR. The profile shows more than 60,000 clones, roughly 84% of them singletons. Sequences were derived from CD4+ or CD8+ T cells sorted from blood, sampled in a trial of the OX40 agonist ivuxolimab. These receptors were collected from an adult with an advanced solid tumor such as melanoma, head and neck, liver or kidney cancer.

The J gene is TRBJ2-3, the V gene TRBV5-1, with 8 bases aligning to TRBD1. The V gene end was trimmed by 4 bases and the J gene end by 3 bases; junction bases not matched to a gene: 7. Germline loops: CDR1 SGHRS, CDR2 YFSETQ. CDR3 length equals 15 residues. The DNA of the CDR3 is TGCGCCAGCAGCCGTGACAGGGGCGGGACAGATACGCAGTATTTT. Amino acids: CASSRDRGGTDTQYF.

J is TRBJ1-4 and V is TRBV18, with D possibly matching TRBD1 (5 bases). The CDR3 runs to 15 residues. V lost 0 bases, J lost 5 bases, and 10 bases lay in between. Germline CDR1 is KGHSH and CDR2 is LQKENI. The CDR3 spells CASSPPRGRNEKLFF. The CDR3 nucleotides read TGTGCCAGCTCACCACCGAGGGGCAGAAATGAAAAACTGTTTTTT.

The chain uses TRBV1 and TRBJ2-2; the table gives TRBD2 as D, unverified against the DNA. TRBV1 is assigned pseudogene status. This CDR3 contains 19 residues. Here the CDR3 DNA reads TGCACCAGCAGCCGGCCGGGCCTAGCTGCCCCCGCGAACACCGGGGAGCTGTTTTTT. This translates into CTSSRPGLAAPANTGELFF.

V and J are TRBV10-2 and TRBJ2-7, with D tentatively TRBD1 (5 bases). The CDR3 runs 13 residues. Germline-derived CDR1 and CDR2 are WSHSY and SAAADI. Trimming removed 6 bases at V and 3 bases at J, with 12 bases between. In DNA, the CDR3 is TGCGCCAGCAGGATCTCAGGGAACTACGAGCAGTACTTC. This encodes CASRISGNYEQYF.

The chain joins TRBV7-9 to TRBJ1-5; 7 nucleotides line up with TRBD1. This CDR3 is 15 amino acids long. Germline V gene sequence: CDR1 SEHNR, CDR2 FQNEAQ (reference sequence). V dropped 2 bases and J dropped 2; count of bases not matched to a gene: 3. The CDR3 reads CASSLSGQGNQPQHF. The DNA for the CDR3 is TGTGCCAGCAGCTTATCAGGACAGGGCAATCAGCCCCAGCATTTT.

This rearrangement joins TRBV11-1 to TRBJ1-2, with D possibly matching TRBD1 (5 bases). V was clipped by 3 bases and J by 8 bases, with 13 bases between them. The CDR3 covers 13 residues. Germline CDR1 and CDR2: SGHAT and FQDESV (reference sequence). CDR3 region: CASSLGREYGYTF. CDR3 in DNA: TGTGCCAGCAGCTTGGGCAGGGAGTACGGCTACACCTTC.

This sequence joins TRBV7-3 and TRBJ2-1; D is undetermined. The ends were cut back, 5 bases at V and 1 base at J, with 12 bases in the middle. Germline CDR1 and CDR2: SGHTA and FQGTGA. CDR3 length equals 15 residues. In DNA, the CDR3 is TGTGCCAGCAGCCAACAGTCGGGTTCCTACAATGAGCAGTTCTTC. Protein product: CASSQQSGSYNEQFF.

The chain links TRBV18 to TRBJ1-3; D is undetermined. Germline-derived CDR1 and CDR2 are KGHSH and LQKENI. The CDR3 spans 15 residues. V was shortened by 5 bases and J by 0 bases, with 11 bases between the two germline ends. CDR3 nucleotide sequence: TGTGCCAGCTCAGGGCAGGACGTCTCTGGAAACACCATATATTTT. It specifies CASSGQDVSGNTIYF.